This T cell receptor (beta chain) was obtained from a study of regulatory T cells in long-lasting Graves disease. Findings and caveats of the study: It was in persistent disease that TRBV28, TRBJ1-2 and TRBJ2-5 were favored.

Relying on iRepertoire HTBI primers and Arm-PCR of CDR3 regions, the team built TCR beta libraries. TCRdb recomputed calls from the multiplex PCR reads with MiXCR, one row per CDR3 protein. The table includes hundreds of thousands of distinct CDR3 sequences, about 30% detected once. The time point denotes: persistent/refractory GD, antithyroid drugs over 5 years with positive TRAb. PBMCs provided the RNA from which the TCR library was made. This clonotype was counted many times. No antigen is known for it. Germline V gene sequence: CDR1 MNHEY, CDR2 SVGEGT. The V gene end was trimmed by 4 bases and the J gene end by 7 bases; junction bases not matched to a gene: 10. This CDR3 spans 15 amino acids.

Material: peripheral blood mononuclear cells (PBMCs), obtained when the disease was refractory, from a patient treated with antithyroid drugs. The TCR originated in a female donor with Graves disease. The chain couples TRBV6-2 or TRBV6-3 to TRBJ1-2; 9 bases fit TRBD1. CDR3 residues: CASSFPRQGDRGYTF. CDR3 nucleotides: TGTGCCAGCAGTTTCCCTAGACAGGGGGATCGTGGCTACACCTTC.